This TCR beta chain was sequenced for a study of Tregs in tolerant kidney transplant recipients. After removal of 0 bases from V and 7 bases from J, the junction contained 4 bases not matched to a gene. The CDR3 is 14 amino acids. Germline CDR1 is SEHNR and CDR2 is FQNEAQ (reference sequence). Repertoires were generated with immunoSEQ multiplex PCR, while TCRdb's copy carries only in-frame clones and drops some. Of 90,000 to 130,000 clones in the sample, 90% were seen once. The TCR sequence derives from a human donor who received a combined kidney and bone marrow transplant. Specimen: CD4+ T cells from blood, collected before the transplant. The chain uses TRBV7-9 and TRBJ2-7, with 9 bases matching TRBD2. CDR3 DNA sequence: TGTGCCAGCAGCTTAGCCCTGCTAGCGGGGGAGCAGTACTTC. Protein product: CASSLALLAGEQYF.